The 18 T cell receptor beta chains below come from one sample, sequenced in a study of technical replicates of blood from a handful of donors. Sequencing used immunoSEQ multiplex PCR; TCRdb keeps in-frame clones, though not all of them. There are about 71,000 clones in the sample; nearly 98% occur only once, and 0.22% lies in the top ten. Material: T cells isolated from PBMCs. The receptors were gathered from a human donor in good health.

The chain couples TRBV7-9 to TRBJ2-2, with D possibly matching TRBD1 (5 bases). The CDR3 has 16 residues. CDR1 is SEHNR, CDR2 FQNEAQ, per germline (reference sequence). The germline V and J ends were trimmed by 2 bases and 2 bases, with 12 bases remaining between them. This chain's CDR3 is CASSLPSRANTGELFF. CDR3 in DNA: TGTGCCAGCAGCTTACCATCCAGGGCAAACACCGGGGAGCTGTTTTTT.

The rearrangement joins TRBV15 to TRBJ1-1; no definite D call. CDR1 and CDR2 (germline): LNHNV, YYDKDF (reference sequence). The V and J ends lost 3 bases and 1 base respectively, with 12 bases between them. CDR3 length equals 15 residues. The CDR3 region has the DNA TGTGCCACCAGCAGGGACTATGTTGAGAACACTGAAGCTTTCTTT. Its translation: CATSRDYVENTEAFF.

The V gene is TRBV27, the J gene TRBJ1-1; TRBD1 is a possible D gene (5 bases). The CDR3 has 12 amino acids. Germline CDR1 reads MNHEY; CDR2 reads SMNVEV (reference sequence). Trimming left V 3 bases short and J 6 bases short, with 8 bases between. The CDR3 nucleotides are TGTGCCAGCAGTTTGTGGGGCGCTGAAGCTTTCTTT. Protein: CASSLWGAEAFF.

The J gene is TRBJ2-3, the V gene TRBV2; 14 bases match TRBD2. Trimming cost V 11 bases and J 8 bases; bases outside gene matches: 3. CDR3 size: 12 residues. Germline assignment: CDR1 SNHLY and CDR2 FYNNEI. The chain's CDR3 is CAGGTSGSTQYF. Here the CDR3 DNA reads TGTGCCGGAGGGACTAGCGGGAGTACGCAGTATTTT.

The gene calls are TRBV7-2 and TRBJ1-2; unclear D gene. The CDR3 loop spans 12 amino acids. The V gene's germline CDR1 is SGHTA and CDR2 FQGNSA. Trimming took off 2 bases at V and 4 bases at J, with 5 bases between the two ends. In DNA form, the CDR3 reads TGTGCCAGCAGCTTACGACTCTATGGCTACACCTTC. It specifies CASSLRLYGYTF.

The genes are TRBV6-1 and TRBJ2-7, with D perhaps TRBD2 (6 bases). Germline V gives CDR1 MNHNS, CDR2 SASEGT. CDR3 length: 14 amino acids. V was clipped by 8 bases and J by 3 bases, with 17 bases between them. CDR3 region: CASDGLRGLYEQYF. The CDR3, as DNA: TGTGCCAGCGACGGGCTTAGGGGACTCTACGAGCAGTACTTC.

This sequence joins TRBV7-9 and TRBJ2-7; D gene uncertain. V lost 4 bases, J lost 0 bases, and 16 bases lay in between. Germline V gene data show CDR1 as SEHNR and CDR2 as FQNEAQ (reference sequence). CDR3 length: 16 amino acids. Here the CDR3 reads CASSSSSGRSSYEQYF. CDR3 coding DNA: TGTGCCAGCAGCTCCTCGAGTGGAAGGAGCTCCTACGAGCAGTACTTC.

The CDR3 bases are TGTGCCAGCAGCTTCGAAGGGGATTTGGTAGCTTTCTTT. It is translated as CASSFEGDLVAFF. The V call is TRBV6-5, the J call TRBJ1-1; the D gene is possibly TRBD1 (5 bases). The CDR3 length is 13 residues. Germline CDR1 is MNHEY and CDR2 is SVGAGI. V was shortened by 6 bases and J by 10 bases, with 18 bases between the two germline ends.

Worth noting for this clone: Germline is not matched at one junction end, which may reflect a read error. The chain combines TRBV2 with TRBJ1-5; TRBD1 matches at 8 bases. The CDR3 sequence is 18 residues long. Germline CDR1 SNHLY, CDR2 FYNNEI. CDR3 nucleotides: TGTGCCAGCAGTGAAGCCTTAACCTGGACAGGGATCAATCGGCCCCAGCATTTT. This codes for CASSEALTWTGINRPQHF. The whole variable domain, remainder taken from reference TRBV2 and TRBJ1-5, is EPEVTQTPSHQVTQMGQEVILRCVPISNHLYFYWYRQILGQKVEFLVSFYNNEISEKSEIFDDQFSVERPDGSNFTLKIRSTKLEDSAMYFCASSEALTWTGINRPQHFGDGTRLSIL.

The rearrangement links TRBV11-2 to TRBJ2-7; D is possibly TRBD2 (7 bases). V lost 5 bases to trimming and J lost 2 bases, with 19 bases between them. Germline values: CDR1 SGHAT, CDR2 FQNNGV. This CDR3 has 16 residues. In nucleotides, the CDR3 is TGTGCCAGCAGCCGGGGGCGGGGAGCGGGAACCTACGAGCAGTACTTC. Translated: CASSRGRGAGTYEQYF.

The chain links TRBV29-1 to TRBJ2-2; tentative D call: TRBD2 (6 bases). The V end lost 3 bases, the J end lost 0 bases, and 11 bases lay between the germline ends. CDR3 size: 15 residues. The germline gives CDR1 SQVTM, CDR2 ANQGSEA. The CDR3 nucleotides read TGCAGCGTTGAGACTGCGGGACCGAACACCGGGGAGCTGTTTTTT. Translation gives CSVETAGPNTGELFF.

The chain is built from TRBV29-1 and TRBJ2-7; possibly TRBD1 for D (6 bases). The CDR3 spans 12 residues. V was pared by 4 bases and J by 6 bases, with 13 bases between. Germline CDR1 reads SQVTM; CDR2 reads ANQGSEA. CDR3 in amino acids: CSVVGATGEQYF. CDR3 nucleotides: TGCAGCGTTGTGGGGGCTACCGGCGAGCAGTACTTC.

The rearrangement links TRBV18 to TRBJ2-3, with 7 bases lining up with TRBD2. The germline V gene encodes CDR1 KGHSH and CDR2 LQKENI. The V gene end was trimmed by 5 bases and the J gene end by 1 base; junction bases not matched to a gene: 6. This CDR3 has 15 amino acids. In DNA form, the CDR3 reads TGTGCCAGCTCAAGCCTAGCGGATCGCACAGATACGCAGTATTTT. It is translated as CASSSLADRTDTQYF.

The chain couples TRBV29-1 to TRBJ1-2; 8 positions agree with TRBD1. CDR3 length equals 13 residues. V gave up 5 bases and J gave up 2 bases; unmatched junction bases: 4. The germline V gene has CDR1 SQVTM and CDR2 ANQGSEA. The CDR3: CSVLTGANYGYTF. CDR3 bases: TGCAGCGTTTTGACAGGGGCAAACTATGGCTACACCTTC. The full variable domain, its missing parts supplied by reference TRBV29-1 and TRBJ1-2, is SAVISQKPSRDICQRGTSLTIQCQVDSQVTMMFWYRQQPGQSLTLIATANQGSEATYESGFVIDKFPISRPNLTFSTLTVSNMSPEDSSIYLCSVLTGANYGYTFGSGTRLTVV.

The chain carries TRBV15 and TRBJ2-1; D remains unclear. The V end was cut by 1 base, the J end by 0 bases, with 13 bases between. The length of the CDR3 is 17 residues. CDR1 and CDR2 (germline): LNHNV, YYDKDF (reference sequence). CDR3 amino acids: CATSRVYVVPSYNEQFF. In nucleotides, the CDR3 is TGTGCCACCAGCAGAGTATATGTAGTCCCCTCCTACAATGAGCAGTTCTTC.

The chain recombines TRBV7-9 with TRBJ1-2, with no clear D. Trimming stripped 5 bases from V and 1 base from J, with 11 bases between. The CDR3 length is 14 residues. CDR1 and CDR2 (germline): SEHNR, FQNEAQ (reference sequence). The CDR3 DNA reads TGTGCCAGCAGCCCGAGTAGCGGTAACTATGGCTACACCTTC. Its protein product is CASSPSSGNYGYTF.

The J gene is TRBJ2-5, the V gene TRBV11-3, with D possibly matching TRBD2 (5 bases). The CDR3 loop spans 16 amino acids. Between the trimmed V and J ends, which lost 4 bases and 4 bases, there was a span of 19 bases. In germline, CDR1 is SGHNT, CDR2 YENEEA. CDR3 region: CASSSPLIRGLETQYF. In DNA, the CDR3 is TGTGCCAGCAGCTCGCCGTTAATAAGAGGGCTAGAGACCCAGTACTTC.

V usage is TRBV7-9 and J usage is TRBJ2-5; D is uncertain. Germline loops: CDR1 SEHNR, CDR2 FQNEAQ (reference sequence). Deletions cut 6 bases from V and 2 bases from J, with 4 bases between. This CDR3 is built from 11 residues. CDR3 loop: CASRYQETQYF. CDR3 DNA sequence: TGTGCCAGCAGATATCAAGAGACCCAGTACTTC.